The TCR beta chain described here comes from a study of blood T cell repertoires in COVID-19. Study-wide context: Donors in the United States, Italy and Spain gave samples during acute or convalescent COVID-19.

Generated by immunoSEQ multiplex PCR, the TCRdb table keeps only in-frame clones and is missing some. Of around 320,000 clones listed, roughly nine tenths are singletons. Assignment of participants to cohorts was predicated upon participant-reported clinical history. Someone with COVID-19 had been met by exposed participants within 2 weeks before study entry. This sequence was found in a woman in her twenties or thirties who had been exposed to COVID-19. Source material: PBMCs or T cells enriched from blood (not recorded which).

The CDR3 spells CASSLALGKSYEQYF. CDR3 nucleotides: TGTGCCAGCAGCTTAGCGCTCGGTAAATCCTACGAGCAGTACTTC. J is TRBJ2-7 and V is TRBV7-2; D uncertain. V shed 0 bases and J shed 1 base, with 10 bases lying between them. CDR1 SGHTA and CDR2 FQGNSA come from the germline V gene. This CDR3 comprises 15 residues.